This T cell receptor beta chain was captured in a study of blood T cell repertoires in COVID-19. Germline V lookup: CDR1 LNHNV, CDR2 YYDKDF (reference sequence). The CDR3 sequence is 16 residues long. Trimming at V came to 3 bases and at J to 1 base, leaving 2 bases not matched to a gene. This clone was seen a few times. Original processing methods: How many nucleated cells were present was estimated from reference gene primer amplification. The table came from immunoSEQ multiplex PCR; TCRdb's copy has only in-frame clones and leaves some out. V and J calls and clone size are copied from that table; D and trimming were computed from the DNA. The sample contains roughly 190,000 clones, 82% of which appear only once. Everyone who took part was roughly 18 to 89 years old, and they came from 24 US areas. Participant-reported clinical history was the basis for cohort assignment.

This TCR was sampled from a woman aged 55-70 years with acute COVID-19. This rearrangement joins TRBV15 to TRBJ2-2; 10 bases line up with TRBD2. Sequenced material: PBMCs or T cells enriched from blood (not recorded which). The CDR3 DNA reads as TGTGCCACCAGCAGGATAGCGGGGGGGAACACCGGGGAGCTGTTTTTT. Translated, it gives CATSRIAGGNTGELFF.